One and the same sample provided the 5 T cell receptor beta chains below, sequenced in a study of shared clonotypes between healthy human individuals. Generated by immunoSEQ multiplex PCR, the TCRdb table keeps only in-frame clones and is missing some. The profile shows 1,400,000 or so clones, about 98.5% of them singletons. The sample was naive CD4+ T cells sorted from blood. This sample's subset: CD45RA+ positively selected. Receptors originate from a man younger than 40 in good health.

Turning to this clone: Other DNA sequences in the sample encode the same CDR3. The rearrangement links TRBV7-9 to TRBJ2-1, with 13 bases identical to TRBD2. V shed 5 bases and J 5 bases; nucleotides not matched to a gene: 3. Per the germline V gene, CDR1 is SEHNR and CDR2 is FQNEAQ (reference sequence). This CDR3 spans 15 amino acids. The DNA of the CDR3 is TGTGCCAGCAGCCTACTAGCGGGAGGGAACAATGAGCAGTTCTTC. Its protein product is CASSLLAGGNNEQFF.

This clone was seen once. V and J are TRBV12-5 and TRBJ2-6; TRBD2 aligns across 12 bases. Germline V gene lookup returns CDR1 LGHNT and CDR2 FRNRAP. Trimming cost V 8 bases and J 0 bases; bases outside gene matches: 5. The CDR3 has 17 residues. The CDR3 loop reads CASWWTSGTSGANVLTF. The CDR3 DNA follows: TGTGCTAGTTGGTGGACTAGCGGGACCTCTGGGGCCAACGTCCTGACTTTC.

The rearrangement joins TRBV19 to TRBJ2-7; D is tentatively TRBD1 or TRBD2 (5 bases each). Germline-derived CDR1 and CDR2 are LNHDA and SQIVND (reference sequence). V lost 6 bases, J lost 2 bases, and 14 bases lay in between. CDR3 length equals 14 residues. CDR3 residues: CASRPPGRTYEQYF. The CDR3 DNA is TGTGCCAGTAGGCCGCCGGGGCGTACCTACGAGCAGTACTTC.

The chain carries TRBV6-5 and TRBJ1-1; no reliable D call. With 0 bases removed from V and 1 base from J, the gap between germline ends came to 9 bases. Looked up from germline, CDR1 is MNHEY and CDR2 is SVGAGI. The CDR3 is 15 amino acids. CDR3 in DNA: TGTGCCAGCAGTTACTCATTTGGGCCGAACACTGAAGCTTTCTTT. Translation: CASSYSFGPNTEAFF.

In the case of this clone: One junction end does not reproduce the germline sequence, and a read error may be involved. This chain uses TRBV10-3 with TRBJ2-2; TRBD1 or TRBD2 may be the D gene (5 bases each). Germline V gives CDR1 ENHRY, CDR2 SYGVKD. This CDR3 spans 16 amino acids. Here the CDR3 reads CAISGSGTTNTGELFF. The CDR3 DNA follows: TGTGCCATCAGTGGTTCCGGGACCACGAACACCGGGGAGCTGTTCTTT.